This T cell receptor (beta chain) was observed in a study of T cell responses to AZD1222 COVID-19 vaccine. Assay used: immunoSEQ multiplex PCR; TCRdb lists only in-frame clones, some missing. The sample shows approximately 70,000 clones, roughly 90% of them seen only once. Germline-derived CDR1 and CDR2 are MNHEY and SVGAGI. With V trimmed by 7 bases and J by 2 bases, 7 bases remained unmatched. The length of the CDR3 is 14 residues. Concerning this clone: Its antigen remains unidentified.

Findings and limits, study-wide: Increases in Spike-specific TCR breadth and depth were seen after two AZD1222 doses. Regions 160-218 and 743-854 dominated among vaccine-associated CD4 TCRs spanning spike. Variant regions that are unmutated are reportedly the target of nearly half of spike-specific TCRs.

The sequence was collected from an adult in good health. This sample comprised peripheral blood, obtained on day 0 of AZD1222 vaccination. The chain employs TRBV6-5 and TRBJ1-2; 7 nucleotides match TRBD1. The DNA for the CDR3 is TGTGCCAGCACCCAGGGACAGACAAACTATGGCTACACCTTC. Amino acid sequence: CASTQGQTNYGYTF.